This entry concerns a single T cell receptor (beta chain). Sequencing of TCR beta was performed on blood CD8+ T cells and on blood CD4+ T cells. This specimen comes from a study of CD8 T cells in Susac syndrome. RNA in amounts of roughly 0.5 to 1 ug was reverse transcribed with random hexamers. A single record per CDR3 protein comes from TCRdb applying MiXCR to the immunoSEQ multiplex PCR reads. This table has roughly 200,000 distinct CDR3 sequences, roughly 95% appearing once. Germline V gene sequence: CDR1 SQVTM, CDR2 ANQGSEA. Trimming cost V 4 bases and J 1 base; bases outside gene matches: 6. This CDR3 contains 14 residues.

The TCR sequence derives from a human donor in good health. The J gene is TRBJ2-5, the V gene TRBV29-1; 7 bases align to TRBD1. Specimen: CD4+ T cells from PBMCs. CDR3: CSVAPGQPQETQYF. The DNA of the CDR3 is TGCAGCGTTGCCCCGGGACAGCCCCAAGAGACCCAGTACTTC.